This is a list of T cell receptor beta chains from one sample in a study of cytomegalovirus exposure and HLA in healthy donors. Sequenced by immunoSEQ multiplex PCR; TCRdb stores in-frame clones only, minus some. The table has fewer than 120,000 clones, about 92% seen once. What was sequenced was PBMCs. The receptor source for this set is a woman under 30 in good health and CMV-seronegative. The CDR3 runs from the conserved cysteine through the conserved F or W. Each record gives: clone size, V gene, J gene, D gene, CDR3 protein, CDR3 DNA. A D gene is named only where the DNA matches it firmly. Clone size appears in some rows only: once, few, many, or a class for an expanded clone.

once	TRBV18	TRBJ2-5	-	CASSPWQGPSQETQYF	TGTGCCAGCTCACCATGGCAGGGGCCCTCGCAAGAGACCCAGTACTTC
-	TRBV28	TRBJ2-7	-	CASSSTTADPSYEQYF	TGTGCCAGCAGTTCCACAACAGCGGATCCCTCCTACGAGCAGTACTTC
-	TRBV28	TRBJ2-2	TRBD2	CASRGATSGRSGELFF	TGTGCCAGCAGGGGGGCGACTAGCGGGAGATCCGGGGAGCTGTTTTTT
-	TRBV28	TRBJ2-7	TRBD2	CASRIAGTSGRKTYEQYF	TGTGCCAGCAGAATAGCCGGGACTAGCGGGAGGAAAACCTACGAGCAGTACTTC
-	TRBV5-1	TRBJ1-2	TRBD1	CASSFSGQGIGDYGYTF	TGCGCCAGCAGCTTTTCGGGACAGGGTATTGGCGACTATGGCTACACCTTC
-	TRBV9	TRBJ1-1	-	CASSRSGMNTEAFF	TGTGCCAGCAGCCGATCAGGGATGAACACTGAAGCTTTCTTT
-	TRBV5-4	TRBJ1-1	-	CASSLIREDTEAFF	TGTGCCAGCAGCTTGATCAGGGAAGACACTGAAGCTTTCTTT
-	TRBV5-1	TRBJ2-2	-	CASSLTGNTGELFF	TGCGCCAGCAGCTTGACAGGGAACACCGGGGAGCTGTTTTTT
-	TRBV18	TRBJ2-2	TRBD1	CASSPERTGWGTGELFF	TGTGCCAGCTCACCAGAAAGGACAGGCTGGGGAACCGGGGAGCTGTTTTTT
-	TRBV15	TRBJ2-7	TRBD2	CATSRDRSSGRHEQYF	TGTGCCACCAGCAGAGATCGGTCTAGCGGGAGACACGAGCAGTACTTC
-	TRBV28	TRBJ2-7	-	CASSLSGTYEQYF	TGTGCCAGCAGTTTATCCGGGACCTACGAGCAGTACTTC
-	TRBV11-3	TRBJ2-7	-	CASSFADSNEQYF	TGTGCCAGCAGCTTCGCGGACAGCAACGAGCAGTACTTC
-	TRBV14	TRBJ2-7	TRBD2	CASSQVTSGAYEQYF	TGTGCCAGCAGCCAAGTGACTAGCGGCGCCTACGAGCAGTACTTC
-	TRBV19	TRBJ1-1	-	CASSRGGSNTEAFF	TGTGCCAGTAGCCGAGGCGGATCGAACACTGAAGCTTTCTTT
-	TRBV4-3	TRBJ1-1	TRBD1	CASSQGQGRNEAFF	TGCGCCAGCAGCCAAGGACAGGGGAGAAATGAAGCTTTCTTT
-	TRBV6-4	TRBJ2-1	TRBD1	CASSGLATGTGYLNEQFF	TGTGCCAGCAGTGGGTTGGCTACCGGGACAGGGTATCTCAATGAGCAGTTCTTC
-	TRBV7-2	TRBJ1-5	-	CASSLERGNQPQHF	TGTGCCAGCAGCTTAGAAAGGGGTAATCAGCCCCAGCATTTT
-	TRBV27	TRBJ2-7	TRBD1	CASSQGTGNYEQYF	TGTGCCAGCAGTCAAGGGACAGGGAACTACGAGCAGTACTTC
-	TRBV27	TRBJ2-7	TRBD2	CASSLRLAVSSYEQYF	TGTGCCAGCAGTTTGCGTCTAGCGGTGAGCTCCTACGAGCAGTACTTC